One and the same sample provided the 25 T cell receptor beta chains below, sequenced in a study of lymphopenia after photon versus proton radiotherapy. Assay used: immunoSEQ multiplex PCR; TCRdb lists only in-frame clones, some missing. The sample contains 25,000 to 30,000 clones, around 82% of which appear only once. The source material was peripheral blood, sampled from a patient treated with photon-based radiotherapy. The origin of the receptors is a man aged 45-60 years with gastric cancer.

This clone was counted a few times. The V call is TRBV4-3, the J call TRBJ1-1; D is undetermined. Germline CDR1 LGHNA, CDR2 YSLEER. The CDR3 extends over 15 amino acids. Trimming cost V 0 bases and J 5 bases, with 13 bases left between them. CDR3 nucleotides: TGCGCCAGCAGCCAAGATAACGGAGTGAGTACTGAAGCTTTCTTT. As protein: CASSQDNGVSTEAFF.

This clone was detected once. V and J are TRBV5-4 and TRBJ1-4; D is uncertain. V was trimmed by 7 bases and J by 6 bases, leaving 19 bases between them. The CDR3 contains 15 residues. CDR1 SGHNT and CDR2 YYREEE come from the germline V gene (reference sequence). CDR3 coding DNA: TGTGCCAGCCCGTCATATGAGGGAAGGGATGAAAAACTGTTTTTT. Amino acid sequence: CASPSYEGRDEKLFF.

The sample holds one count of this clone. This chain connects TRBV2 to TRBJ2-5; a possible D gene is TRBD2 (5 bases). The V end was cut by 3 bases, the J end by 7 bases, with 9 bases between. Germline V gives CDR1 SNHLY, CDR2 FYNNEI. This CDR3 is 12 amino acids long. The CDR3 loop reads CASSDRGGTQYF. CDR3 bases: TGTGCCAGCAGTGACCGAGGAGGGACCCAGTACTTC.

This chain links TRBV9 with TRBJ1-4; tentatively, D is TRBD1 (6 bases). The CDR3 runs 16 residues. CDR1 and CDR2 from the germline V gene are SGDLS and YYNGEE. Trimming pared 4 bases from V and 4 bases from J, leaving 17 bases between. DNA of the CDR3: TGTGCCAGCAGCCAGAGGGGACAAACCTATAATGAAAAACTGTTTTTT. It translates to CASSQRGQTYNEKLFF.

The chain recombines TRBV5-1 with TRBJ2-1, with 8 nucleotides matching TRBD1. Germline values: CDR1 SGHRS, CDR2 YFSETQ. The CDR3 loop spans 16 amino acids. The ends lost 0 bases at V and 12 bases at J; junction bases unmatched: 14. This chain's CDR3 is CASSLDVQGAGTPQFF. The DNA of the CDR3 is TGCGCCAGCAGCTTGGACGTGCAGGGGGCGGGGACGCCGCAGTTCTTC.

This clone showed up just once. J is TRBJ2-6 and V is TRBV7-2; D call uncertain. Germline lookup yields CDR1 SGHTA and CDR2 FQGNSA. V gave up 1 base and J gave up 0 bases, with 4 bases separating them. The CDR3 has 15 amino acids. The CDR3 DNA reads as TGTGCCAGCAGCTTAGACAGCTCTGGGGCCAACGTCCTGACTTTC. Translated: CASSLDSSGANVLTF.

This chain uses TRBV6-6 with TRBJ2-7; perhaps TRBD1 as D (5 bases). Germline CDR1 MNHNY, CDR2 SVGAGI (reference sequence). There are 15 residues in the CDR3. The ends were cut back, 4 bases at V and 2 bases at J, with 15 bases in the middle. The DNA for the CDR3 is TGTGCCAGCAGTTGGAGACAGCTTACAACCTACGAGCAGTACTTC. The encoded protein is CASSWRQLTTYEQYF.

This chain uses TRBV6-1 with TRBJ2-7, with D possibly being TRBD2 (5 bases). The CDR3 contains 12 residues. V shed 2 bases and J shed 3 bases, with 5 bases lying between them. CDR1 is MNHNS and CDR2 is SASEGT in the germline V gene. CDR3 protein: CASSERGYEQYV. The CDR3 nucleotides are TGTGCCAGCAGTGAACGGGGCTACGAGCAGTACGTC.

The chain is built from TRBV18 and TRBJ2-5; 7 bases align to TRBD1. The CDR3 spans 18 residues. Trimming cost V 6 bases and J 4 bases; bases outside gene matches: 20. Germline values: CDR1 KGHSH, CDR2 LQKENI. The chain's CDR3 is CASSQSPTGSPSGETQYF. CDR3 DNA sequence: TGTGCCAGCTCCCAATCCCCGACAGGGTCACCGTCAGGAGAGACCCAGTACTTC.

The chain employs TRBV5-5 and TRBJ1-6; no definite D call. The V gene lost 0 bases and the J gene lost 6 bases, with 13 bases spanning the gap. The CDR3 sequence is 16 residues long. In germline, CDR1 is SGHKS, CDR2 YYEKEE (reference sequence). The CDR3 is CASSLDGRAFNSPLHF. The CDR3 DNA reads TGTGCCAGCAGCTTGGATGGTCGGGCCTTTAATTCACCCCTCCACTTT.

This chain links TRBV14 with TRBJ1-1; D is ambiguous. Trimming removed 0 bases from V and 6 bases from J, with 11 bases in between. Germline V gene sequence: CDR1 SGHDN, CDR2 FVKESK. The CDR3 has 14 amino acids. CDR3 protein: CASSQEAGMAEAFF. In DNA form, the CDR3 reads TGTGCCAGCAGCCAAGAGGCCGGGATGGCTGAAGCTTTCTTT.

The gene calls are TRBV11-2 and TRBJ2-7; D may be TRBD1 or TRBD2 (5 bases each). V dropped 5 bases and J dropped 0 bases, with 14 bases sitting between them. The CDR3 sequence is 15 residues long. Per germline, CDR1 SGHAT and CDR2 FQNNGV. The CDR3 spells CASSARGSSSYEQYF. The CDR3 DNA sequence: TGTGCCAGCAGCGCCCGGGGCTCCAGCTCCTACGAGCAGTACTTC. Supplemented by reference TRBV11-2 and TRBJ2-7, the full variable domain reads EAGVAQSPRYKIIEKRQSVAFWCNPISGHATLYWYQQILGQGPKLLIQFQNNGVVDDSQLPKDRFSAERLKGVDSTLKIQPAKLEDSAVYLCASSARGSSSYEQYFGPGTRLTVT.

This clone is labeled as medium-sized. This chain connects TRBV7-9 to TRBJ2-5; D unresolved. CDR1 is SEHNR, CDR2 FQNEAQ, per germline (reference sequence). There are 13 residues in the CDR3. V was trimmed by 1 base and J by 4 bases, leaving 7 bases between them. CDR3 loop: CASSLGVAETQYF. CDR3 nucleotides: TGTGCCAGCAGCTTAGGGGTCGCAGAGACCCAGTACTTC.

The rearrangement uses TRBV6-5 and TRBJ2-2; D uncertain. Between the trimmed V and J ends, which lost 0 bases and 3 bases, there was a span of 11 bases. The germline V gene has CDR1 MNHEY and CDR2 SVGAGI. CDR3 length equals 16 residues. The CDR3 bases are TGTGCCAGCAGTTACTCGAAGCCCAGACACACCGGGGAGCTGTTTTTT. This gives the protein CASSYSKPRHTGELFF.

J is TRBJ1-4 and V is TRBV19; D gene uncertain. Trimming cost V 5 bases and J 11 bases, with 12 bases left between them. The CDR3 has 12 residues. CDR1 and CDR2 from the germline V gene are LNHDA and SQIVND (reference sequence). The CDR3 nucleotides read TGTGCCAGTAGTGTTGAGAGCCGGAAACTGTTTTTT. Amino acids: CASSVESRKLFF.

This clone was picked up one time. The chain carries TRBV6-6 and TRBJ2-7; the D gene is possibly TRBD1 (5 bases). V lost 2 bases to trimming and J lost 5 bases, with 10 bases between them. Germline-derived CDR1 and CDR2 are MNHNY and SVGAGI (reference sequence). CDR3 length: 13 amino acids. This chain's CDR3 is CASSYLARDEQYF. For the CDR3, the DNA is TGTGCCAGCAGTTACCTGGCCAGGGACGAGCAGTACTTC.

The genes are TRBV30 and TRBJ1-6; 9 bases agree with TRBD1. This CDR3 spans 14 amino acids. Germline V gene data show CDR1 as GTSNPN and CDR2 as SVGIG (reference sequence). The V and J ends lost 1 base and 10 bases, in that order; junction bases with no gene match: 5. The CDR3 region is CAWSGGQGNSPLHF. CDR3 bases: TGTGCCTGGAGTGGGGGACAGGGTAACTCACCCCTCCACTTT.

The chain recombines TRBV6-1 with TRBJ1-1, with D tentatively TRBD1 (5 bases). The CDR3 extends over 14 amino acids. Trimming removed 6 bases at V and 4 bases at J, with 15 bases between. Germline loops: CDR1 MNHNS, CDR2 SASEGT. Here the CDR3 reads CASSVIQGSTEAFF. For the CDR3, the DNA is TGTGCCAGCAGCGTAATTCAGGGAAGCACTGAAGCTTTCTTT.

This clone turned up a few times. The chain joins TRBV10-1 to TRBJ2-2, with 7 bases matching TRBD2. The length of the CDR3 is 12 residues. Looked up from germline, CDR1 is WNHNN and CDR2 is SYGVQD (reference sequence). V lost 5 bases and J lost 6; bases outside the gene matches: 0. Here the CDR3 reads CASSRGAGELFF. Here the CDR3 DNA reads TGCGCCAGCAGTCGGGGGGCCGGGGAGCTGTTTTTT.

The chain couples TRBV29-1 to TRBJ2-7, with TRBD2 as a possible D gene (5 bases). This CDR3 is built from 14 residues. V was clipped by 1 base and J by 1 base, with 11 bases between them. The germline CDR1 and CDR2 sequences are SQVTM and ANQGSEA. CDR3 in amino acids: CSVEVVRESYEQYF. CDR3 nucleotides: TGCAGCGTTGAAGTGGTGAGGGAATCCTACGAGCAGTACTTC.

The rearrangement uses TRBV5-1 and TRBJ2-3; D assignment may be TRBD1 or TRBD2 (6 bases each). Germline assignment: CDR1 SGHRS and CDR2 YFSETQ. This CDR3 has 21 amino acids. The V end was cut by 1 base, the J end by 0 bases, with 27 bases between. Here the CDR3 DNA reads TGCGCCAGCAGCTTGACCCTATTGGGGGGCCACGTGTCAGTGAGCACAGATACGCAGTATTTT. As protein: CASSLTLLGGHVSVSTDTQYF. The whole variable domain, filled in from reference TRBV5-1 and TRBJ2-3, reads KAGVTQTPRYLIKTRGQQVTLSCSPISGHRSVSWYQQTPGQGLQFLFEYFSETQRNKGNFPGRFSGRQFSNSRSEMNVSTLELGDSALYLCASSLTLLGGHVSVSTDTQYFGPGTRLTVL.

In DNA form, the CDR3 reads TGTGCCAGCAGCTTGGGGCGGGGGGCTATCTACAATGAGCAGTTCTTC. Its protein product is CASSLGRGAIYNEQFF. The genes are TRBV5-4 and TRBJ2-1; 8 bases line up with TRBD2. Germline loops: CDR1 SGHNT, CDR2 YYREEE (reference sequence). Trimming at V came to 0 bases and at J to 3 bases, leaving 5 bases not matched to a gene. This CDR3 is built from 16 residues.

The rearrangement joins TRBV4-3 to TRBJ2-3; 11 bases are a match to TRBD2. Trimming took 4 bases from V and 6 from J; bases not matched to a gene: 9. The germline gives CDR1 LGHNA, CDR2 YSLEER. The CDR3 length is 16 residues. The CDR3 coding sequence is TGCGCCAGCAGCCGATCTTTAGCGGGGGGGCGTGATACGCAGTATTTT. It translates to CASSRSLAGGRDTQYF.

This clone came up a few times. CDR3: CASSLDKSYGNTIYF. The CDR3 DNA sequence: TGTGCCAGCAGCTTGGACAAGTCGTACGGAAACACCATATATTTT. This chain uses TRBV5-6 with TRBJ1-3; D is undetermined. This CDR3 spans 15 amino acids. V shed 0 bases and J shed 4 bases, with 11 bases lying between them. Germline CDR1 SGHDT, CDR2 YYEEEE. The full variable domain, rest sourced from reference TRBV5-6 and TRBJ1-3, is DAGVTQSPTHLIKTRGQQVTLRCSPKSGHDTVSWYQQALGQGPQFIFQYYEEEERQRGNFPDRFSGHQFPNYSSELNVNALLLGDSALYLCASSLDKSYGNTIYFGEGSWLTVV.

DNA for the CDR3: TGTGCCACCAACCGCTGGGGCACTGAAGCTTTCTTT. Translating it yields CATNRWGTEAFF. This chain connects TRBV2 to TRBJ1-1; D unclear. Germline CDR1 reads SNHLY; CDR2 reads FYNNEI. V lost 10 bases and J 4 bases, leaving 13 bases between the germline ends. This CDR3 contains 12 residues.